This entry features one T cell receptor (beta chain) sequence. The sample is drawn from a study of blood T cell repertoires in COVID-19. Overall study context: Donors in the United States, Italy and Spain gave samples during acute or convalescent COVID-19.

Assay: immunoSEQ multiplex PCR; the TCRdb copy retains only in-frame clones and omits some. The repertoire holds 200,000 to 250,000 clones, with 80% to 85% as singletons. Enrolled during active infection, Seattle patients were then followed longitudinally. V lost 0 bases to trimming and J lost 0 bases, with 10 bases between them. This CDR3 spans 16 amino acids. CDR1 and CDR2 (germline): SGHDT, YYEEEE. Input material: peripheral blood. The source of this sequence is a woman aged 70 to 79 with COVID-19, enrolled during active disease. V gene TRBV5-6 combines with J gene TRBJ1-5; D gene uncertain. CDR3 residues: CASSLGGSYSNQPQHF. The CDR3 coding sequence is TGTGCCAGCAGCTTGGGAGGGTCGTATAGCAATCAGCCCCAGCATTTT.